The clone carrying this TCR beta chain has at least ten counts. Its antigen remains unknown. This specimen comes from a study of T cells after yellow fever vaccination. Study-wide points: Researchers cautioned that FACS-sorted repertoires could harbor abundant clonotypes contaminating from the bulk population.

MiXCR, applied by TCRdb to the 5' RACE reads, yields one record per CDR3 protein. Of about 430,000 distinct CDR3 sequences listed, under 20% were seen once; the top ten hold 15% to 20%. Germline lookup yields CDR1 SGHTA and CDR2 FQGNSA. The CDR3 loop spans 14 amino acids. Trimming cost V 8 bases and J 5 bases, with 18 bases left between them. The TCR originated in a man aged 18 to 30 who received the YFV17D yellow fever vaccine. The V gene is TRBV7-2, the J gene TRBJ2-5, with D unclear. The sample in question was PBMCs, obtained before the yellow fever booster vaccination. CDR3 DNA: TGTGCCAGCTCCCCGGCTCGGTCTTCCGAGACCCAGTACTTC. It encodes CASSPARSSETQYF.